This T cell receptor beta chain was found in a study of blood T cells in healthy people across ages. The CDR3 runs to 15 residues. The germline V gene encodes CDR1 SGHRS and CDR2 YFSETQ. The authors ran a second PCR of about 6 to 11 cycles using a sample-barcoded 5' primer and a J-beta primer mix. From the 5' RACE reads, TCRdb called clonotypes with MiXCR, one entry per CDR3 protein. The table has approximately 800,000 distinct CDR3 sequences, 35% to 60% seen once. In the case of this clonotype: One end of the junction varies from germline; a read error may be responsible.

Healthy Russian Caucasian donors spanned ages about 6 to 100 years. Every donor gave around 10 milliliters of peripheral blood. The sequence derives from a man aged 80 or over in good health. Sequencing was carried out using blood. The chain is built from TRBV5-1 and TRBJ2-1, with TRBD1 matching over 7 bases. CDR3 sequence (DNA): TGCGCCAGCAGCCCCCAGGGGACAGTTTACAATGAACAGTTCTTC. As protein: CASSPQGTVYNEQFF. The variable domain in full, with the rest retrieved from reference TRBV5-1 and TRBJ2-1, is KAGVTQTPRYLIKTRGQQVTLSCSPISGHRSVSWYQQTPGQGLQFLFEYFSETQRNKGNFPGRFSGRQFSNSRSEMNVSTLELGDSALYLCASSPQGTVYNEQFFGPGTRLTVL.